What follows are 5 T cell receptor beta chains derived from one specimen sequenced in a study of cytomegalovirus exposure and HLA in healthy donors. PCR primers comprised 60 Vbeta and 13 Jbeta primers. Method: immunoSEQ multiplex PCR; TCRdb's copy keeps in-frame clones and lacks some. The sample carries approximately 220,000 clones, approximately 79% recorded once. Specimen: PBMCs. The source is a girl aged 2-10 years in good health and CMV-seronegative.

The CDR3 loop reads CASSQGSSGSYEQYF. In DNA form, the CDR3 reads TGCGCCAGCAGCCAAGGGTCTAGCGGGTCCTACGAGCAGTACTTC. The J gene is TRBJ2-7, the V gene TRBV4-1; TRBD2 matches 8 bases. J lost 1 base, V lost 1 base, and 3 bases had no gene match. This CDR3 has 15 residues. CDR1 and CDR2 (germline): MGHRA, YSYEKL.

In this sample, this clone turned up a few times. The chain links TRBV5-1 to TRBJ2-5; 8 positions match TRBD1. The V and J ends lost 6 bases and 9 bases, in that order; junction bases with no gene match: 16. The length of the CDR3 is 15 residues. Germline loops: CDR1 SGHRS, CDR2 YFSETQ. CDR3 residues: CASTSMTQGAAAQYF. The CDR3 DNA is TGCGCCAGCACCTCCATGACTCAGGGGGCTGCGGCCCAGTACTTC.

The CDR3 sequence is CASSFGGGPRETQYF. CDR3 nucleotides: TGTGCCAGCAGCTTTGGAGGAGGGCCTCGAGAGACCCAGTACTTC. V gene TRBV5-5 combines with J gene TRBJ2-5, with D tentatively TRBD2 (6 bases). The CDR3 sequence is 15 residues long. The V and J ends lost 2 bases and 4 bases respectively, with 15 bases between them. Germline CDR1 SGHKS, CDR2 YYEKEE (reference sequence).

The chain employs TRBV5-1 and TRBJ2-6; no reliable D call. The CDR3 has 16 residues. V lost 0 bases and J lost 0, with 7 bases in between. Germline CDR1 SGHRS, CDR2 YFSETQ. For the CDR3, the DNA is TGCGCCAGCAGCTTGGCTCCCCTCTCTGGGGCCAACGTCCTGACTTTC. This gives the protein CASSLAPLSGANVLTF.

This clone turned up a few times. The chain carries TRBV19 and TRBJ2-3; weak D call: TRBD2 (5 bases). The CDR3 consists of 14 residues. CDR1 LNHDA and CDR2 SQIVND come from the germline V gene (reference sequence). V gave up 7 bases and J gave up 0 bases, with 11 bases separating them. CDR3 in DNA: TGTGCCAGTACCCAGACTACAAGCACAGATACGCAGTATTTT. Its translation: CASTQTTSTDTQYF.